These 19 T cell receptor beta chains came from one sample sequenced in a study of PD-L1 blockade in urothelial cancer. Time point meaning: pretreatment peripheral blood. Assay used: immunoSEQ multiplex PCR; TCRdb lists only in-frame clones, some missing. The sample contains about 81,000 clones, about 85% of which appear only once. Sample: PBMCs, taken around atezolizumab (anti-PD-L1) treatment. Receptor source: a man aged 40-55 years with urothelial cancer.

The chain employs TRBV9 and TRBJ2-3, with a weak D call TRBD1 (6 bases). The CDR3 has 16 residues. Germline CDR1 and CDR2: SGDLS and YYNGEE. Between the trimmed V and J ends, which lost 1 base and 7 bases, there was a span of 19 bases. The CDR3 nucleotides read TGTGCCAGCAGCGTAACTTCGGCGATGGGACAAAATACGCAGTATTTT. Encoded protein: CASSVTSAMGQNTQYF.

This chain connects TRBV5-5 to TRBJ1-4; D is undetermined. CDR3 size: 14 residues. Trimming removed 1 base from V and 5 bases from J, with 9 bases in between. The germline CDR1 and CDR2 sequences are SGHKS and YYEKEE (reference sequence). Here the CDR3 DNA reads TGTGCCAGCAGCTTGACGGTTCCAAATGAAAAACTGTTTTTT. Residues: CASSLTVPNEKLFF.

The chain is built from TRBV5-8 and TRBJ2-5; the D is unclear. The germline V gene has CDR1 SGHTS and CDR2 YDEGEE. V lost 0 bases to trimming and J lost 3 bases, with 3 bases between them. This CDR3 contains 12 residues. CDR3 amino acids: CASSLAEETQYF. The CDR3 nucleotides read TGTGCCAGCAGCTTGGCAGAAGAGACCCAGTACTTC.

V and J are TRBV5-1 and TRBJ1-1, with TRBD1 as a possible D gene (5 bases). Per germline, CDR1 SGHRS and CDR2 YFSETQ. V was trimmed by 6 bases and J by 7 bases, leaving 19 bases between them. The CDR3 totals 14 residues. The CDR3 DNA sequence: TGCGCCAGCACCCTTGGATTCAGGGTTAGTGAAGCTTTCTTT. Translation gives CASTLGFRVSEAFF.

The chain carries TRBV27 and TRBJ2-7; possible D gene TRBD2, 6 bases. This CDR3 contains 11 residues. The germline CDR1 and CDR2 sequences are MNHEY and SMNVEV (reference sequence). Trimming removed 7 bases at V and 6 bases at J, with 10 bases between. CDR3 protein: CASTQAGEQYF. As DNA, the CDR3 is TGTGCCAGCACCCAAGCGGGCGAGCAGTACTTC.

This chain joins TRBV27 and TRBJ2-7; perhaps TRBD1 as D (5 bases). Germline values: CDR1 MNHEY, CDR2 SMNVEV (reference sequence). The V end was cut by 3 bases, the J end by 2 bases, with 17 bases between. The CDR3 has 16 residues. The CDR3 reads CASSFADSARAYEQYF. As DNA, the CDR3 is TGTGCCAGCAGTTTCGCCGACAGCGCCCGGGCCTACGAGCAGTACTTC.

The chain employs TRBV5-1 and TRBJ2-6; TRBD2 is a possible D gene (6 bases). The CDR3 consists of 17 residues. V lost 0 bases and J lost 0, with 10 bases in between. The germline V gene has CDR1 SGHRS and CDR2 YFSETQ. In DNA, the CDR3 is TGCGCCAGCAGCTTGGTGGGACTGAACTCTGGGGCCAACGTCCTGACTTTC. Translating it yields CASSLVGLNSGANVLTF.

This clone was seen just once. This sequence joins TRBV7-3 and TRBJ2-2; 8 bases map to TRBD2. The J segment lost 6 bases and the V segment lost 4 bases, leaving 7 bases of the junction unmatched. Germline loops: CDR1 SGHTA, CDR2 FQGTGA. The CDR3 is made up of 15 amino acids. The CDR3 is CASSSRGGLAGELFF. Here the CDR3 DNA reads TGTGCCAGCAGCTCCCGGGGGGGGCTAGCCGGGGAGCTGTTTTTT. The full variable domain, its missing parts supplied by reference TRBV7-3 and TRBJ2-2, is GAGVSQTPSNKVTEKGKYVELRCDPISGHTALYWYRQSLGQGPEFLIYFQGTGAADDSGLPNDRFFAVRPEGSVSTLKIQRTERGDSAVYLCASSSRGGLAGELFFGEGSRLTVL.

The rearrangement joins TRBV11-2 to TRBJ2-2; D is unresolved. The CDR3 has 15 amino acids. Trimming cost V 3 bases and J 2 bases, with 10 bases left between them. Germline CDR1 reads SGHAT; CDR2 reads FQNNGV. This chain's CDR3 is CASSLLSRNTGELFF. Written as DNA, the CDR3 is TGTGCCAGCAGCTTGCTTAGTAGAAACACCGGGGAGCTGTTTTTT.

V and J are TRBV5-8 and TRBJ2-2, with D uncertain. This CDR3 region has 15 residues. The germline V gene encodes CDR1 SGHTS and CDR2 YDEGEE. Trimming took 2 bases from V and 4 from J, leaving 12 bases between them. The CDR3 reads CASSFESSGTGELFF. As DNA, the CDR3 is TGTGCCAGCAGCTTTGAGTCCTCGGGCACCGGGGAGCTGTTTTTT. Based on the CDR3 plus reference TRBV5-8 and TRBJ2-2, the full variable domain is EAGVTQSPTHLIKTRGQQATLRCSPISGHTSVYWYQQALGLGLQFLLWYDEGEERNRGNFPPRFSGRQFPNYSSELNVNALELEDSALYLCASSFESSGTGELFFGEGSRLTVL.

CDR3 DNA: TGTGCCAGCAGCTCCAAGGGACAGGGGGCTATCTATGGCTACACCTTC. This encodes CASSSKGQGAIYGYTF. The chain couples TRBV5-5 to TRBJ1-2; 12 bases line up with TRBD1. Trimming took 3 bases from V and 4 from J; bases not matched to a gene: 7. This CDR3 contains 16 residues. Germline-derived CDR1 and CDR2 are SGHKS and YYEKEE (reference sequence).

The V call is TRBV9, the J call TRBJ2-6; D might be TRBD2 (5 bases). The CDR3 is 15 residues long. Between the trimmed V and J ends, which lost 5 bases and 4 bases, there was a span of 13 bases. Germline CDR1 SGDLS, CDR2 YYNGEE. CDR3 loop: CASRRADAGANVLTF. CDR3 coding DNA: TGTGCCAGCAGGAGGGCCGACGCAGGGGCCAACGTCCTGACTTTC. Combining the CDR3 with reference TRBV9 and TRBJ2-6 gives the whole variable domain DSGVTQTPKHLITATGQRVTLRCSPRSGDLSVYWYQQSLDQGLQFLIQYYNGEERAKGNILERFSAQQFPDLHSELNLSSLELGDSALYFCASRRADAGANVLTFGAGSRLTVL.

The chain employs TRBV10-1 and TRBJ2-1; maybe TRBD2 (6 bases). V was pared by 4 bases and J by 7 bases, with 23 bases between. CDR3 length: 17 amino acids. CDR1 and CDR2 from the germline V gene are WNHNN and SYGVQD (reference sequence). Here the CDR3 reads CASSGGLATSPRNEQFF. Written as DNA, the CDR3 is TGCGCCAGCAGTGGCGGGCTAGCGACCTCCCCTAGGAATGAGCAGTTCTTC.

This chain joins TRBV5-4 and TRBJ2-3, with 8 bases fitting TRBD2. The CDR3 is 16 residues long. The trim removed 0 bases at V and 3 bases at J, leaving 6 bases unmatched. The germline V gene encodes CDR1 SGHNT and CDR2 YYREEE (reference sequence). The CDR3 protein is CASSLGSGRWTDTQYF. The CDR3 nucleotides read TGTGCCAGCAGCTTGGGGAGCGGGAGATGGACAGATACGCAGTATTTT.

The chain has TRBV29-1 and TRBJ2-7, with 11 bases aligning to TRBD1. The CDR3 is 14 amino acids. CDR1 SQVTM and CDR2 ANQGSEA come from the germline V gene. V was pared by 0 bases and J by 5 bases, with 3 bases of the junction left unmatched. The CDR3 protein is CSVEDGQGADEQYF. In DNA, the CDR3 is TGCAGCGTTGAAGACGGACAGGGGGCGGACGAGCAGTACTTC.

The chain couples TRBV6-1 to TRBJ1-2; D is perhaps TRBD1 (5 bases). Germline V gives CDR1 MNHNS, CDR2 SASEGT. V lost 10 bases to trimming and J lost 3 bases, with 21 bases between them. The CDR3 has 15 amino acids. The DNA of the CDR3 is TGTGCCATCCCCACGACCGCCCAGGGTTACTATGGCTACACCTTC. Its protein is CAIPTTAQGYYGYTF.

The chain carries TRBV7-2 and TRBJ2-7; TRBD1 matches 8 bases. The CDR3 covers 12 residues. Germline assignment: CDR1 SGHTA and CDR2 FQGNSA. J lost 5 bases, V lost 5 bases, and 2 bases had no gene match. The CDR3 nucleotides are TGTGCCAGCAGCGGGGGACAGGACGAGCAGTACTTC. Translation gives CASSGGQDEQYF.

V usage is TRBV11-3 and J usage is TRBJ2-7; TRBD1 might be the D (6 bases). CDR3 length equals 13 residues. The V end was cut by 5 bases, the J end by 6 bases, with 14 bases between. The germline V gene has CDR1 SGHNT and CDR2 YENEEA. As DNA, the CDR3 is TGTGCCAGCAGCATCACAGGGTACGGCGAGCAGTACTTC. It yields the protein CASSITGYGEQYF.

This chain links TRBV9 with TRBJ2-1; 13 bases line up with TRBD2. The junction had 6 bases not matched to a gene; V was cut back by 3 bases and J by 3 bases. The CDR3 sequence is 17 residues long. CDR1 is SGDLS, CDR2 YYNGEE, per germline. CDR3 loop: CASSAGLAGDFYNEQFF. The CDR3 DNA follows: TGTGCCAGCAGCGCAGGACTAGCGGGAGATTTCTACAATGAGCAGTTCTTC.